The table lists the clone carrying this TCR beta chain with many counts. The sample originates from a study of T cells in Graves' hyperthyroidism and ophthalmopathy. The TCR beta CDR3 regions underwent amplification using RNA transcripts as the source. First-round RT-PCR targeting the TCR CDR3 was performed with the HTBI primer set. MiXCR, applied by TCRdb to the multiplex PCR reads, yields one record per CDR3 protein. The table lists about 700,000 distinct CDR3 sequences, 14% of them singletons. There are 14 residues in the CDR3. The germline gives CDR1 LNHNV, CDR2 YYDKDF (reference sequence). V lost 0 bases to trimming and J lost 3 bases, with 8 bases between them.

This sequence joins TRBV15 and TRBJ1-1; the D gene is possibly TRBD1 (5 bases). The sample was blood. The origin of this receptor is a woman between 18 and 29 years old with Graves' hyperthyroidism. CDR3 sequence reads: CATSRDGDYTEAFF. Written as DNA, the CDR3 is TGTGCCACCAGCAGAGACGGGGACTACACTGAAGCTTTCTTT.